These 4 T cell receptor beta chains were sequenced from one sample in a study of T cell responses to AZD1222 COVID-19 vaccine. This table comes from immunoSEQ multiplex PCR, and its TCRdb copy is limited to in-frame clones, with some not included. Of some 97,000 clones in the sample, about 89% were seen once. The source was peripheral blood, collected on day 0 of MenACWY control vaccination. These receptors were collected from an adult in good health.

The chain links TRBV10-3 to TRBJ1-2, with no clear D. CDR1 ENHRY and CDR2 SYGVKD come from the germline V gene. V was clipped by 11 bases and J by 4 bases, with 17 bases between them. CDR3 length equals 13 residues. In DNA form, the CDR3 reads TGTGCCCTTCAAGAGGACGAGATCTATGGCTACACCTTC. Its protein product is CALQEDEIYGYTF.

The chain links TRBV5-1 to TRBJ2-1, with TRBD2 identical over 10 bases. This CDR3 has 15 amino acids. The germline gives CDR1 SGHRS, CDR2 YFSETQ. The J segment lost 6 bases and the V segment lost 2 bases, leaving 5 bases of the junction unmatched. The CDR3 nucleotides are TGCGCCAGCAGCTTTCTAGCGGGAGAGGTCAATGAGCAGTTCTTC. This sequence encodes CASSFLAGEVNEQFF. Looking up the rest from reference TRBV5-1 and TRBJ2-1 gives the full variable domain: KAGVTQTPRYLIKTRGQQVTLSCSPISGHRSVSWYQQTPGQGLQFLFEYFSETQRNKGNFPGRFSGRQFSNSRSEMNVSTLELGDSALYLCASSFLAGEVNEQFFGPGTRLTVL.

V gene TRBV7-9 combines with J gene TRBJ1-1; D ambiguous. The CDR3 loop spans 15 amino acids. The V end was cut by 5 bases, the J end by 4 bases, with 17 bases between. Per germline, CDR1 SEHNR and CDR2 FQNEAQ (reference sequence). The CDR3 is CASSPGLGDRTEAFF. In DNA form, the CDR3 reads TGTGCCAGCAGCCCGGGGTTGGGTGATCGCACTGAAGCTTTCTTT.

The gene calls are TRBV3-1 (or the pseudogene TRBV3-2) and TRBJ1-2; D is possibly TRBD1 (6 bases). Germline CDR1 reads LGHDT; CDR2 reads YNNKEL (reference sequence). This CDR3 contains 14 residues. Deletions cut 1 base from V and 8 bases from J, with 14 bases between. The CDR3 coding sequence is TGTGCCAGCAGCCAAGTAGGGGGGGCGGACGGCTACACCTTC. Translating gives CASSQVGGADGYTF.